This T cell receptor (beta chain) was profiled in a study of T cell changes during pregnancy in multiple sclerosis. The CDR3 covers 15 residues. CDR1 is SGHTS, CDR2 YDEGEE, per germline. J gave up 7 bases and V 1 base, and 7 bases lay outside the gene matches. This clone was observed a few times. TCRdb's table, derived via immunoSEQ multiplex PCR, lists solely in-frame clones and lacks some. The sample lists fewer than 130,000 clones, 80% to 95% occurring once. The V gene is TRBV5-8, the J gene TRBJ1-5; 8 bases agree with TRBD1. The starting material was peripheral blood, obtained after pregnancy. This sequence originates from a female donor with multiple sclerosis, enrolled in a pregnancy study. The CDR3 bases are TGTGCCAGCAGCTTGTGGACAGGGAGTCAACAGCCCCAGCATTTT. Its translation is CASSLWTGSQQPQHF. Complete variable domain (other parts from reference TRBV5-8 and TRBJ1-5): EAGVTQSPTHLIKTRGQQATLRCSPISGHTSVYWYQQALGLGLQFLLWYDEGEERNRGNFPPRFSGRQFPNYSSELNVNALELEDSALYLCASSLWTGSQQPQHFGDGTRLSIL.